Included here is one T cell receptor (beta chain) sequence, with context. This sample stems from a study of blood T cell repertoires in COVID-19. Turning to the study itself: Samples of COVID-19 (acute and convalescent) were obtained from the United States, Italy and Spain. The cDNA or gDNA used as material had been derived from T cells, B-cell-depleted T cells, or PBMCs.

There are 15 residues in the CDR3. V lost 2 bases, J lost 2 bases, and 8 bases lay in between. From germline, CDR1 is SGHRS and CDR2 YFSETQ. Authors' data handling: For nucleated cells, counts were estimated from reference gene primer amplification. The table came from immunoSEQ multiplex PCR; TCRdb's copy has only in-frame clones and leaves some out. That table furnishes V, J and clone size, whereas the DNA furnished D and trimming. The sample gives 60,000 to 80,000 clones, 80% to 90% of which show up once; approximately 1.2% is in the top ten. The rearrangement uses TRBV5-1 and TRBJ2-6, with D possibly TRBD1 on 6 matching bases. This sequence was found in a woman older than 75 with acute or convalescent COVID-19. The sequencing input was peripheral blood. This CDR3 is CASSFQGTGANVLTF. CDR3 sequence (DNA): TGCGCCAGCAGCTTTCAGGGGACTGGGGCCAACGTCCTGACTTTC.